The 22 T cell receptor beta chains presented below share a single source sample, sequenced in a study of shared clonotypes between healthy human individuals. Assay: immunoSEQ multiplex PCR; the TCRdb copy retains only in-frame clones and omits some. The sample has hundreds of thousands of clones, 80% to 95% seen once. Naive CD8 cells comprised CD45RO-negative, CCR7-positively selected cells, excluding terminally differentiated effector memory CD45RA+ cells. Sequencing was carried out using naive CD8+ T cells sorted from blood. The receptors here all came from a man aged 25-45 years in good health.

This rearrangement joins TRBV5-4 to TRBJ1-2; D is perhaps TRBD1 (6 bases). The CDR3 contains 15 residues. The germline V gene encodes CDR1 SGHNT and CDR2 YYREEE (reference sequence). Trimming left V 4 bases short and J 2 bases short, with 15 bases between. The CDR3 here is CASSVAPGTNYGYTF. The CDR3 DNA is TGTGCCAGCAGCGTAGCGCCCGGGACAAACTATGGCTACACCTTC. Full variable domain (remainder filled in from reference TRBV5-4 and TRBJ1-2): ETGVTQSPTHLIKTRGQQVTLRCSSQSGHNTVSWYQQALGQGPQFIFQYYREEENGRGNFPPRFSGLQFPNYSSELNVNALELDDSALYLCASSVAPGTNYGYTFGSGTRLTVV.

The chain has TRBV4-2 and TRBJ2-2, with a weak D call TRBD2 (5 bases). The germline CDR1 and CDR2 sequences are LGHNA and YNFKEQ. Trimming took 0 bases from V and 4 from J, leaving 9 bases between them. The CDR3 spans 15 residues. CDR3 sequence: CASSQEYRGTGELFF. CDR3 coding DNA: TGTGCCAGCAGCCAAGAATATCGGGGCACCGGGGAGCTGTTTTTT.

The chain recombines TRBV7-2 with TRBJ2-1; 10 nucleotides agree with TRBD2. The junction had 4 bases not matched to a gene; V was cut back by 6 bases and J by 2 bases. The CDR3 consists of 15 residues. The V gene's germline CDR1 is SGHTA and CDR2 FQGNSA. The CDR3 spells CASSLSGRAYNEQFF. Written as DNA, the CDR3 is TGTGCCAGCAGTTTAAGCGGGAGGGCCTACAATGAGCAGTTCTTC.

The genes are TRBV15 and TRBJ2-5, with D possibly matching TRBD2 (7 bases). In germline, CDR1 is LNHNV, CDR2 YYDKDF (reference sequence). This CDR3 region has 16 residues. The germline V and J ends were trimmed by 9 bases and 5 bases, with 25 bases remaining between them. The CDR3 protein is CATTKRHPGGLETQYF. The CDR3 region has the DNA TGTGCCACTACCAAGCGACATCCCGGGGGGCTGGAGACCCAGTACTTC.

This sequence joins TRBV9 and TRBJ2-6, with D maybe TRBD1 (6 bases). V was trimmed by 3 bases and J by 4 bases, leaving 14 bases between them. The CDR3 contains 16 residues. CDR1 is SGDLS, CDR2 YYNGEE, per germline. The CDR3, as DNA: TGTGCCAGCAGCGCACATACAGGGTTCGGGGCCAACGTCCTGACTTTC. This translates into CASSAHTGFGANVLTF.

V gene TRBV27 combines with J gene TRBJ2-7; 11 bases are shared with TRBD1. This CDR3 has 14 amino acids. Per the germline V gene, CDR1 is MNHEY and CDR2 is SMNVEV (reference sequence). The ends lost 8 bases at V and 7 bases at J; junction bases unmatched: 10. CDR3 DNA: TGTGCCAGCCAAACAGGACAGGGGGCGTTTGAGCAGTACTTC. This translates into CASQTGQGAFEQYF.

DNA for the CDR3: TGTGCCAGCAGCTTAGTCGCTTCGGACACCGGGGAGCTGTTTTTT. Translating gives CASSLVASDTGELFF. The rearrangement uses TRBV7-9 and TRBJ2-2; unclear D gene. The CDR3 sequence is 15 residues long. The V and J ends lost 1 base and 3 bases respectively, with 9 bases between them. In germline, CDR1 is SEHNR, CDR2 FQNEAQ (reference sequence).

The CDR3 nucleotides read TGTGCCACCAGCAGGTCCTACAATGAGCAGTTCTTC. Amino acid sequence: CATSRSYNEQFF. The chain employs TRBV15 and TRBJ2-1, with no clear D. The CDR3 extends over 12 amino acids. CDR1 and CDR2 from the germline V gene are LNHNV and YYDKDF (reference sequence). Between the trimmed V and J ends, which lost 3 bases and 1 base, there was a span of 1 base. Combining the CDR3 with reference TRBV15 and TRBJ2-1 gives the whole variable domain DAMVIQNPRYQVTQFGKPVTLSCSQTLNHNVMYWYQQKSSQAPKLLFHYYDKDFNNEADTPDNFQSRRPNTSFCFLDIRSPGLGDTAMYLCATSRSYNEQFFGPGTRLTVL.

This clone turned up a few times. The chain carries TRBV30 and TRBJ2-2; D is uncertain. Per the germline V gene, CDR1 is GTSNPN and CDR2 is SVGIG (reference sequence). The CDR3 is 13 amino acids. Trimming shortened V by 5 bases and J by 6 bases, and 13 bases separated the two germline ends. The CDR3 region is CAWARQSPGELFF. In DNA form, the CDR3 reads TGTGCCTGGGCCAGACAAAGCCCCGGGGAGCTGTTTTTT.

The rearrangement uses TRBV20-1 and TRBJ2-1; D gene unclear. Germline V gives CDR1 DFQATT, CDR2 SNEGSKA (reference sequence). The CDR3 totals 11 residues. V shed 6 bases and J shed 15 bases, with 18 bases lying between them. Here the CDR3 DNA reads TGCAGTGCACCTTGGACCACTCATCCGTTCTTC. It codes for CSAPWTTHPFF.

V gene TRBV20-1 combines with J gene TRBJ2-1; D not resolved. V dropped 3 bases and J dropped 6 bases, with 3 bases sitting between them. Germline V gene sequence: CDR1 DFQATT, CDR2 SNEGSKA (reference sequence). This CDR3 contains 10 residues. The CDR3 here is CSASSNEQFF. CDR3 sequence (DNA): TGCAGTGCTAGTAGCAATGAGCAGTTCTTC.

The chain employs TRBV15 and TRBJ2-5; D tentatively reads TRBD1 or TRBD2 (5 bases each). The V gene's germline CDR1 is LNHNV and CDR2 YYDKDF (reference sequence). The V gene lost 4 bases and the J gene lost 5 bases, with 14 bases spanning the gap. This CDR3 is 14 amino acids long. This CDR3 reads CATSTPGRWETQYF. For the CDR3, the DNA is TGTGCCACCAGCACCCCGGGACGTTGGGAGACCCAGTACTTC.

This rearrangement joins TRBV30 to TRBJ2-7; 7 bases fit TRBD1. V dropped 0 bases and J dropped 6; count of bases not matched to a gene: 8. The CDR3 is made up of 14 amino acids. Germline V gives CDR1 GTSNPN, CDR2 SVGIG (reference sequence). CDR3 sequence reads: CAWSVNRGLFEQYF. CDR3 coding DNA: TGTGCCTGGAGTGTAAACAGGGGCCTCTTCGAGCAGTACTTC.

CDR3 nucleotides: TGCGCCAGCACACTAACCGGGCCCGCAGGGGAGCAGTACTTC. Translated: CASTLTGPAGEQYF. The chain is built from TRBV10-2 and TRBJ2-7; possible D gene TRBD1, 5 bases. The CDR3 is made up of 14 amino acids. V lost 7 bases, J lost 7 bases, and 20 bases lay in between. CDR1 and CDR2 from the germline V gene are WSHSY and SAAADI.

The rearrangement uses TRBV27 and TRBJ1-5; 7 bases match TRBD1. Germline loops: CDR1 MNHEY, CDR2 SMNVEV (reference sequence). Unmatched junction bases numbered 17, after V lost 3 bases and J lost 0 bases. The CDR3 consists of 20 residues. CDR3 sequence reads: CASSFPTPQGPQYSNQPQHF. CDR3 in DNA: TGTGCCAGCAGTTTCCCCACTCCACAGGGGCCCCAATATAGCAATCAGCCCCAGCATTTT.

As for this clone: Other DNA sequences from this sample encode an identical CDR3 as well. CDR3 in amino acids: CASSLLGGPYEQYF. The CDR3 bases are TGTGCCAGCAGCTTACTAGGGGGGCCCTACGAGCAGTACTTC. The V call is TRBV27, the J call TRBJ2-7; D tentatively reads TRBD1 or TRBD2 (6 bases each). Germline values: CDR1 MNHEY, CDR2 SMNVEV (reference sequence). The V and J ends lost 6 bases and 2 bases respectively, with 14 bases between them. This CDR3 is 14 amino acids long.

The chain recombines TRBV7-9 with TRBJ2-7; the D gene is possibly TRBD1 (6 bases). The CDR3 runs 15 residues. Trimming took off 5 bases at V and 2 bases at J, with 16 bases between the two ends. Germline assignment: CDR1 SEHNR and CDR2 FQNEAQ (reference sequence). The CDR3 sequence is CASSPRTVAPYEQYF. For the CDR3, the DNA is TGTGCCAGCAGCCCTAGGACAGTCGCCCCCTACGAGCAGTACTTC. Complete variable domain (other parts from reference TRBV7-9 and TRBJ2-7): DTGVSQNPRHKITKRGQNVTFRCDPISEHNRLYWYRQTLGQGPEFLTYFQNEAQLEKSRLLSDRFSAERPKGSFSTLEIQRTEQGDSAMYLCASSPRTVAPYEQYFGPGTRLTVT.

This rearrangement joins TRBV29-1 to TRBJ2-7; a possible D gene is TRBD2 (5 bases). The CDR3 contains 14 residues. V dropped 6 bases and J dropped 0 bases, with 15 bases sitting between them. CDR1 is SQVTM, CDR2 ANQGSEA, per germline. The CDR3 sequence: CSVALRTYSYEQYF. The CDR3 DNA is TGCAGCGTCGCCTTGAGGACTTACTCCTACGAGCAGTACTTC.

The rearrangement links TRBV9 to TRBJ2-1; TRBD1 aligns across 8 bases. The CDR3 sequence is 15 residues long. CDR1 and CDR2 from the germline V gene are SGDLS and YYNGEE. Losses at the gene ends were 3 bases for V and 8 bases for J; bases not matched to a gene: 10. The CDR3 nucleotides read TGTGCCAGCAGCGCTATGACAGGGGTGTCGGATGAGCAGTTCTTC. It specifies CASSAMTGVSDEQFF.

V gene TRBV7-9 combines with J gene TRBJ2-3; no definite D call. CDR3 length: 12 residues. Germline CDR1 is SEHNR and CDR2 is FQNEAQ (reference sequence). The V gene lost 1 base and the J gene lost 11 bases, with 10 bases spanning the gap. CDR3 in amino acids: CASSLDPEKQYF. Written as DNA, the CDR3 is TGTGCCAGCAGCTTAGACCCGGAGAAGCAGTATTTT.

This chain joins TRBV2 and TRBJ2-5, with 7 nucleotides matching TRBD1. Germline V lookup: CDR1 SNHLY, CDR2 FYNNEI. This CDR3 spans 13 amino acids. Here the CDR3 reads CATTGRPSETQYF. The CDR3 bases are TGTGCTACGACAGGGCGCCCCTCAGAGACCCAGTACTTC. Together with reference TRBV2 and TRBJ2-5, the CDR3 gives the full variable domain: EPEVTQTPSHQVTQMGQEVILRCVPISNHLYFYWYRQILGQKVEFLVSFYNNEISEKSEIFDDQFSVERPDGSNFTLKIRSTKLEDSAMYFCATTGRPSETQYFGPGTRLLVL.

V and J are TRBV4-2 and TRBJ2-1; D gene ambiguous. This CDR3 is built from 18 residues. Germline values: CDR1 LGHNA, CDR2 YNFKEQ. Trimming removed 0 bases at V and 4 bases at J, with 19 bases between. Here the CDR3 reads CASSQEKWVSQRYNEQFF. The CDR3 region has the DNA TGTGCCAGCAGCCAAGAAAAGTGGGTTAGCCAGAGATACAATGAGCAGTTCTTC.